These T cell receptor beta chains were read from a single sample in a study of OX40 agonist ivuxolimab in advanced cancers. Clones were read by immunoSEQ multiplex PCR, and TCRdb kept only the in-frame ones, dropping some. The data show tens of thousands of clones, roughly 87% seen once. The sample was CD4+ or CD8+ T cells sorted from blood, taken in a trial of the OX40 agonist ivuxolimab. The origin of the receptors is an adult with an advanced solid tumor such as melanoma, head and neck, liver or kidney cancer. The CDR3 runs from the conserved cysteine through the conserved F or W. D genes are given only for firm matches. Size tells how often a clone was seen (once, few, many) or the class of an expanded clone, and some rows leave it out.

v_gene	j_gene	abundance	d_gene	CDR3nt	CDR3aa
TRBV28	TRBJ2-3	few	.	TGTGCCAGCAGTCGCACAGATACGCAGTATTTT	CASSRTDTQYF
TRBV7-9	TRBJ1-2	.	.	TGTGCCAGCAGCTCGGGACGCCCCGTTACCTTC	CASSSGRPVTF
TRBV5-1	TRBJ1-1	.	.	TGCGCCAGCAGAAAAATATGGCAACAGAACACTGAAGCTTTCTTT	CASRKIWQQNTEAFF
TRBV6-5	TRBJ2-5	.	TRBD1	TGTGCCAGCAGTTGGGCAGGGGGTCGGGAGACCCAGTACTTC	CASSWAGGRETQYF
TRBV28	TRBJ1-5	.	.	TGTGCCAGCAGTTCGTACCCGGGACCCAGGGAGAATCAGCCCCAGCATTTT	CASSSYPGPRENQPQHF
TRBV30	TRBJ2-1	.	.	TGTGCCTGGAGTGTCCCCCGCGGCGGGGAGCAGTTCTTC	CAWSVPRGGEQFF
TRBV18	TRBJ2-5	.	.	TGTGCCAGCTCACTTACAGCGTCCGAGACCCAGTACTTC	CASSLTASETQYF
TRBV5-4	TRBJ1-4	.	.	TGTGCCAGCAGCCGACAGCCCCTGGGTGAAAAACTGTTTTTT	CASSRQPLGEKLFF
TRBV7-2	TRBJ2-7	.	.	TGTGCCAGCAGCCCAGGGACTCTGGGTGTTGGCTACGAGCAGTACTTC	CASSPGTLGVGYEQYF
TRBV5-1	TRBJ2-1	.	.	TGCGCCAGCAGCTTCGGACGACACAATGAGCAGTTCTTC	CASSFGRHNEQFF
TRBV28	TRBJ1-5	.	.	TGTGCCAGCAGTTTACCCCCCGATCAGCCCCAGCATTTT	CASSLPPDQPQHF
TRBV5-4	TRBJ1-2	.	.	TGTGCCAGCAGCCTAAACCGGGGTCCTGGCTACACCTTC	CASSLNRGPGYTF
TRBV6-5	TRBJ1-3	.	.	TGTGCCAGCAGTTATGCCCTTTCTGGAAACACCATATATTTT	CASSYALSGNTIYF
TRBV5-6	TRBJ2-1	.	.	TGTGCCAGCAGCTTGGCTGGGTGGCGGGAAGGCCGGGGGTTCTTC	CASSLAGWREGRGFF
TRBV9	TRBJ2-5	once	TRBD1	TGTGCCAGCAGCGTAGGAAAGTCGGACAGGGAGGACCAAGAGACCCAGTACTTC	CASSVGKSDREDQETQYF
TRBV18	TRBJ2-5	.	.	TGTGCCAGCTCACCAAGGGGACAAGCCTTGGGGGAGACCCAGTACTTC	CASSPRGQALGETQYF
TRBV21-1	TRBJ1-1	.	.	TGTGCCAGCAGCAAAGACAAGACCACCCATTTGAACACTGAAGCTTTCTTT	CASSKDKTTHLNTEAFF
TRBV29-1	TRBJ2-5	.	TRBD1	TGCAGCGCCGACAGGGAAGAGACCCAGTACTTC	CSADREETQYF
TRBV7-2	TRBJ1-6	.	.	TGTGCCAGCAGCTTAGCCCTCGGGGTGGGTAATTCACCCCTCCACTTT	CASSLALGVGNSPLHF
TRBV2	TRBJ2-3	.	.	TGTGCCAGCAGTGATGGATCAGGGGTGGGTACGCAGTATTTT	CASSDGSGVGTQYF
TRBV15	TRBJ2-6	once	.	TGTGCCACCCAACAGGCCGGGGCCAACGTCCTGACTTTC	CATQQAGANVLTF
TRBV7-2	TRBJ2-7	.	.	TGTGCCAGCAGCTTAGACAGGATCTACGAGCAGTACTTC	CASSLDRIYEQYF
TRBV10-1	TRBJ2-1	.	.	TGCGCCAGCAGTCCCCAGAGGAACGAGCAGTTCTTC	CASSPQRNEQFF
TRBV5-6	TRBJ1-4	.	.	TGTGCCAGCAGCTTGGAGAGGGGCTCTAATGAAAAACTGTTTTTT	CASSLERGSNEKLFF
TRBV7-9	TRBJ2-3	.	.	TGTGCCAGCAGCCCCTCGGGCAGGGACACGCAGTATTTT	CASSPSGRDTQYF
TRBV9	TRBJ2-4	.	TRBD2	TGTGCCAGCAGCGTAGGACTAGCGGGACAAAACATTCAGTACTTC	CASSVGLAGQNIQYF
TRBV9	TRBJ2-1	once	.	TGTGCCAGCAGCCGAGAAAGCTACAATGAGCAGTTCTTC	CASSRESYNEQFF
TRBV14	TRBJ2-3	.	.	TGTGCCAGCAGCCAAGGACTCCGCGGCTGGGTGTATTTT	CASSQGLRGWVYF
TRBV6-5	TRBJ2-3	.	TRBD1	TGTGCCAGCAAACTAGGACAGGGGAGTGATACGCAGTATTTT	CASKLGQGSDTQYF
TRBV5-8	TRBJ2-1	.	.	TGTGCCAGCAGCTCGAGGGACTTAGGGAATGAGCAGTTCTTC	CASSSRDLGNEQFF
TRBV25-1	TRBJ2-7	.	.	TGTGCCAGCACCTTCGGAGCGGTGAACGAGCAGTACTTC	CASTFGAVNEQYF
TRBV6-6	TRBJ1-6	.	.	TGTGCCAGCAGGCTGACAGGAACCTATAATTCACCCCTCCACTTT	CASRLTGTYNSPLHF
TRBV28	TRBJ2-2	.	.	TGTGCCAGCAGTTTTCAGATTTTCACCGGGGAGCTGTTTTTT	CASSFQIFTGELFF
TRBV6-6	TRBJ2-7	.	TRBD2	TGTGCCAGCAGCCTAAGACCGGGACTAGCTTACGAGCAGTACTTC	CASSLRPGLAYEQYF
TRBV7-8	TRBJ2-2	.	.	TGTGCCAGCAGCTTAGTGATAAGGGAAGCCGGGGAGCTGTTTTTT	CASSLVIREAGELFF
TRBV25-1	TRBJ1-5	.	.	TGTGCCAGCAGTGAATATACAGCCAATCAGCCCCAGCATTTT	CASSEYTANQPQHF
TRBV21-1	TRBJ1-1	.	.	TGTGCCAGCAGCCCCGGCCTGAACACTGAAGCTTTCTTT	CASSPGLNTEAFF
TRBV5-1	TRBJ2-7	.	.	TGCGCCAGCAGCTTGGCCGGGGGTAACTACGAGCAGTACTTC	CASSLAGGNYEQYF
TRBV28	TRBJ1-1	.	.	TGTGCCAGCAGTTTATGGACGGAAAACACTGAAGCTTTCTTT	CASSLWTENTEAFF
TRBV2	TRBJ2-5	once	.	TGTGCCAGCACGGGGTTAACAGTCCAAGAGACCCAGTACTTC	CASTGLTVQETQYF
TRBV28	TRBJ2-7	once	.	TGTGCCAGCAGTATAAGGCAGTTTATCTCCTACGAGCAGTACTTC	CASSIRQFISYEQYF
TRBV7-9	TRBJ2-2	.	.	TGTGCCAGCAGCTTTCAATGGAACACCGGGGAGCTGTTTTTT	CASSFQWNTGELFF
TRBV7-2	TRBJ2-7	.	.	TGTGCCAGCAGCTTCGATAGTGGGGTAGGCGAGCAGTACTTC	CASSFDSGVGEQYF
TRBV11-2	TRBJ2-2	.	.	TGTGCCAGCAGCATAACTCTTGCTCCGAACACCGGGGAGCTGTTTTTT	CASSITLAPNTGELFF
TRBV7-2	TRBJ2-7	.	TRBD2	TGTGCCAGCAGCTCAACAACACTAGCGGGTATCCTCAGGGAGCAGTACTTC	CASSSTTLAGILREQYF
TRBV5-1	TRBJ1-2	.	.	TGCGCCAGCAGCCCGATGAGGGAGGGCTGGGGCTACACCTTC	CASSPMREGWGYTF
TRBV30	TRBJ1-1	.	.	TGTGCCTGCGGCCAGAGGGGGGACACTGAAGCTTTCTTT	CACGQRGDTEAFF
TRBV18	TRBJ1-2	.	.	TGTGCCAGCTCACCCGCGGGTGATAGGGGCTACACCTTC	CASSPAGDRGYTF